This is a list of T cell receptor beta chains from one sample in a study of cytomegalovirus exposure and HLA in healthy donors. Clones were read by immunoSEQ multiplex PCR, and TCRdb kept only the in-frame ones, dropping some. Of about 160,000 clones listed, roughly 80% were seen once; the top ten hold about 7.7%. Input material: PBMCs. Receptor source: a woman aged 25 to 45 in good health and CMV-seropositive. CDR3s include the opening cysteine and the closing phenylalanine or tryptophan. Each record gives: V gene, D gene, CDR3 length, J gene, clone size, CDR3 protein, CDR3 DNA. The D gene is left open where the match is weak. Clone sizes are given selectively: once, few, many, or a class where the clone is expanded.

V: TRBV7-2; D: NA; length: 16; J: TRBJ1-4; size: NA; CDR3: CASSARAILANEKLFF; DNA: TGTGCCAGCAGCGCCCGGGCTATTTTAGCGAATGAAAAACTGTTTTTT
V: TRBV16; D: NA; length: 16; J: TRBJ1-6; size: NA; CDR3: CASSLMQGGVGSPLHF; DNA: TGTGCCAGCAGCCTGATGCAGGGAGGGGTTGGTTCACCCCTCCACTTT
V: TRBV19; D: NA; length: 15; J: TRBJ2-2; size: few; CDR3: CASSIRGGVGGELFF; DNA: TGTGCCAGTAGTATAAGAGGGGGGGTCGGCGGGGAGCTGTTTTTT
V: TRBV6-6; D: TRBD1; length: 15; J: TRBJ1-1; size: once; CDR3: CASSMTGTSHTEAFF; DNA: TGTGCCAGCAGTATGACAGGGACATCACACACTGAAGCTTTCTTT
V: TRBV7-2; D: TRBD1; length: 17; J: TRBJ1-2; size: NA; CDR3: CASSLSVRQGSLYGYAF; DNA: TGTGCCAGCAGCTTAAGTGTAAGACAGGGAAGCCTCTATGGCTACGCCTTC
V: TRBV18; D: TRBD2; length: 16; J: TRBJ2-1; size: NA; CDR3: CASSYLLAGAYNEQFF; DNA: TGTGCCAGCTCATACCTACTAGCGGGGGCCTACAATGAGCAGTTCTTC
V: TRBV29-1; D: NA; length: 11; J: TRBJ1-2; size: NA; CDR3: CSVEGADGYTF; DNA: TGCAGCGTTGAGGGGGCGGATGGCTACACCTTC
V: TRBV4-3; D: NA; length: 15; J: TRBJ2-7; size: NA; CDR3: CASSQAGGSPYEQYF; DNA: TGCGCCAGCAGCCAAGCAGGAGGATCGCCCTACGAGCAGTACTTC
V: TRBV5-1; D: NA; length: 15; J: TRBJ2-1; size: NA; CDR3: CASSPGLGSYNEQFF; DNA: TGCGCCAGCAGCCCGGGACTGGGCTCCTACAATGAGCAGTTCTTC
V: TRBV5-1; D: NA; length: 14; J: TRBJ1-2; size: NA; CDR3: CASSLEHTGWGYTF; DNA: TGCGCCAGCAGCTTGGAACACACAGGGTGGGGCTACACCTTC
V: TRBV9; D: TRBD2; length: 15; J: TRBJ2-3; size: NA; CDR3: CASSPRLAGGYTQYF; DNA: TGTGCCAGCAGCCCCAGACTAGCGGGGGGGTATACGCAGTATTTT
V: TRBV7-2; D: NA; length: 14; J: TRBJ2-7; size: NA; CDR3: CASSLGHANYEQYF; DNA: TGTGCCAGCAGCTTAGGGCACGCCAACTACGAGCAGTACTTC
V: TRBV29-1; D: TRBD1; length: 15; J: TRBJ2-3; size: NA; CDR3: CSVEPRDRGHDTQYF; DNA: TGCAGCGTTGAACCCCGGGACAGGGGGCACGATACGCAGTATTTT
V: TRBV7-8; D: NA; length: 14; J: TRBJ1-6; size: few; CDR3: CASSRAPYNSPLHF; DNA: TGTGCCAGCAGCCGCGCGCCCTATAATTCACCCCTCCACTTT
V: TRBV6-5; D: TRBD1; length: 15; J: TRBJ1-1; size: few; CDR3: CASRVYRGEEGEAFF; DNA: TGTGCCAGCAGGGTTTACAGGGGGGAAGAGGGAGAAGCTTTCTTT
V: TRBV5-1; D: TRBD2; length: 16; J: TRBJ2-5; size: NA; CDR3: CASSLVLAGGQETQYF; DNA: TGCGCCAGCAGCTTGGTTCTAGCGGGGGGCCAAGAGACCCAGTACTTC
V: TRBV5-3; D: TRBD1; length: 15; J: TRBJ1-1; size: NA; CDR3: CARRFFRQGWTEAFF; DNA: TGTGCCAGAAGATTTTTCCGACAGGGATGGACTGAAGCTTTCTTT
V: TRBV7-9; D: TRBD1; length: 16; J: TRBJ1-5; size: NA; CDR3: CASSHWTGAMSQPQHF; DNA: TGTGCCAGCAGCCACTGGACAGGGGCGATGAGTCAGCCCCAGCATTTT
V: TRBV10-3; D: NA; length: 14; J: TRBJ2-3; size: NA; CDR3: CAISPGGRGDTQYF; DNA: TGTGCCATCAGTCCCGGAGGGCGAGGAGATACGCAGTATTTT
V: TRBV7-9; D: TRBD1; length: 15; J: TRBJ2-1; size: NA; CDR3: CASSLGQGAYNEQFF; DNA: TGTGCCAGCAGCTTAGGACAGGGGGCCTACAATGAGCAGTTCTTC
V: TRBV19; D: NA; length: 16; J: TRBJ2-3; size: NA; CDR3: CASSSLPTGSSDTQYF; DNA: TGTGCCAGTAGTTCCCTCCCGACAGGCAGCTCAGATACGCAGTATTTT
V: TRBV28; D: NA; length: 14; J: TRBJ1-5; size: NA; CDR3: CASSTVYSNQPQHF; DNA: TGTGCCAGCAGTACAGTCTATAGCAATCAGCCCCAGCATTTT
V: TRBV9; D: TRBD2; length: 16; J: TRBJ2-1; size: NA; CDR3: CASSTLWGGTHNEQFF; DNA: TGTGCCAGCAGCACACTCTGGGGGGGGACCCACAATGAGCAGTTCTTC
V: TRBV2; D: NA; length: 16; J: TRBJ1-6; size: NA; CDR3: CASSEQGGSYNSPLHF; DNA: TGTGCCAGCAGTGAACAGGGAGGCTCCTATAATTCACCCCTCCACTTT
V: TRBV4-3; D: NA; length: 18; J: TRBJ1-5; size: NA; CDR3: CASSQDGGGGFLNQPQHF; DNA: TGCGCCAGCAGCCAAGATGGGGGAGGAGGGTTCCTCAATCAGCCCCAGCATTTT
V: TRBV28; D: NA; length: 16; J: TRBJ1-2; size: NA; CDR3: CASSLWSAGVHYGYTF; DNA: TGTGCCAGCAGTTTATGGTCGGCGGGGGTCCACTATGGCTACACCTTC
V: TRBV30; D: TRBD1; length: 12; J: TRBJ1-1; size: NA; CDR3: CAWVQGRVEAFF; DNA: TGTGCCTGGGTACAGGGGAGAGTTGAAGCTTTCTTT
V: TRBV19; D: TRBD2; length: 14; J: TRBJ2-1; size: NA; CDR3: CASRSSGTLNEQFF; DNA: TGTGCCAGTAGGTCTAGCGGGACATTAAATGAGCAGTTCTTC
V: TRBV7-9; D: NA; length: 13; J: TRBJ1-2; size: NA; CDR3: CASSLIREGGYTF; DNA: TGTGCCAGCAGCTTAATCAGGGAGGGTGGCTACACCTTC
V: TRBV18; D: NA; length: 15; J: TRBJ1-2; size: NA; CDR3: CASSPAQGNAYGYTF; DNA: TGTGCCAGCTCACCAGCACAGGGAAACGCCTATGGCTACACCTTC
V: TRBV4-1; D: NA; length: 15; J: TRBJ2-7; size: NA; CDR3: CASSQGTGLINEQYF; DNA: TGCGCCAGCAGCCAAGGTACAGGGTTGATCAACGAGCAGTACTTC
V: TRBV6-6; D: NA; length: 13; J: TRBJ1-1; size: NA; CDR3: CASSRDLNTEAFF; DNA: TGTGCCAGCAGTCGGGACTTGAACACTGAAGCTTTCTTT
V: TRBV7-9; D: NA; length: 13; J: TRBJ2-3; size: NA; CDR3: CSSSPSGRDTQYF; DNA: TGTTCCAGCAGCCCAAGCGGCCGGGATACGCAGTATTTT
V: TRBV21-1; D: NA; length: 13; J: TRBJ2-7; size: NA; CDR3: CASSTGDSYEQYF; DNA: TGTGCCAGCAGTACAGGGGACTCCTACGAGCAGTACTTC
V: TRBV7-2; D: NA; length: 12; J: TRBJ2-3; size: few; CDR3: CASSLGVSRQYF; DNA: TGTGCCAGCAGCTTAGGAGTATCTCGTCAGTATTTT
V: TRBV9; D: TRBD2; length: 16; J: TRBJ2-5; size: NA; CDR3: CASSVGAGGLQETQYF; DNA: TGTGCCAGCAGCGTAGGAGCGGGGGGTCTACAAGAGACCCAGTACTTC
V: TRBV6-6; D: TRBD1; length: 16; J: TRBJ1-2; size: few; CDR3: CASSHNGQGGIYGYTF; DNA: TGTGCCAGCAGTCACAATGGACAGGGGGGGATCTATGGCTACACCTTC